This TCR beta chain is from a study of blood T cells in healthy people across ages. Primers used in a second PCR of about 7 to 12 cycles were a sample-barcoded 5' primer and a J-beta primer mix. With 12 random nucleotides, a template-switch adaptor tagged each individual cDNA molecule. TCRdb reanalysed the 5' RACE reads using MiXCR and keeps one entry per CDR3 protein. The data contain fewer than 950,000 distinct CDR3 sequences, 40% to 65% of them singletons. The donors, healthy Caucasians from Russia, were aged 6 to 90. CDR3 length: 15 residues. Germline loops: CDR1 MNHEY, CDR2 SMNVEV (reference sequence).

V usage is TRBV27 and J usage is TRBJ2-7, with 7 bases matching TRBD2. The J call is doubtful: the DNA matches TRBJ2-1 better. Sequencing was done on a sample of blood. This receptor was taken from a man of 80 years or more in good health. The DNA of the CDR3 is TGTGCCAGCAGTTTACCGGGGGAGGGCCTCAATGAGCAGTTCTTC. The encoded protein is CASSLPGEGLNEQFF.